The present TCR beta chain was sequenced within a study of a mutant IDH1 vaccine in newly diagnosed glioma. The time point here: baseline, week 1 (first vaccination visit). As to treatment: pre-vaccination baseline after standard-of-care therapy. The CDR3 contains 14 residues. CDR1 is SEHNR, CDR2 FQNEAQ, per germline (reference sequence). Trimming cost V 11 bases and J 0 bases; bases outside gene matches: 8. Assay: immunoSEQ multiplex PCR; the TCRdb copy retains only in-frame clones and omits some. The sample shows about 51,000 clones, around 80% of them seen only once. The chain links TRBV7-9 to TRBJ1-1; TRBD1 aligns across 8 bases. The receptor's source is a woman aged 40 to 55 with glioma. Sequences were derived from PBMCs, sampled from a glioma patient treated with radiotherapy, temozolomide or both. Here the CDR3 DNA reads TGTGCCGGCATGGGGACAGGTCTGAACACTGAAGCTTTCTTT. Translated: CAGMGTGLNTEAFF.